The clone carrying this T cell receptor beta chain was counted only a few times. Antigen: not known. The entry originates in a study of CD8+ T cells in alopecia areata. Findings of the study overall: On tofacitinib, scalp clonality and expanded CD8+ clones among top 100 fell significantly.

CDR1 is SGHKS and CDR2 is YYEKEE in the germline V gene (reference sequence). V lost 4 bases, J lost 7 bases, and 17 bases stayed unmatched. This CDR3 has 17 residues. Sequencing templates came from extracted RNA that was reverse transcribed into cDNA. The protocol was immunoSEQ multiplex PCR, while the TCRdb copy is restricted to in-frame clones and leaves out a portion. The sample records fewer than 110,000 clones, 84% being singletons. Specified treatment: oral pan-JAK inhibitor, 5-10 mg twice daily. The starting material was CD8+ T cells sorted from blood, obtained at week 24, from a patient treated with tofacitinib. V is TRBV5-5 and J is TRBJ2-7, with 10 bases matching TRBD1. The TCR originated in a human donor with alopecia areata. The DNA of the CDR3 is TGTGCCAGCAGCCCGGGGACAGGGGATGGACGTGGGGGAGAGCAGTACTTC. As protein: CASSPGTGDGRGGEQYF.